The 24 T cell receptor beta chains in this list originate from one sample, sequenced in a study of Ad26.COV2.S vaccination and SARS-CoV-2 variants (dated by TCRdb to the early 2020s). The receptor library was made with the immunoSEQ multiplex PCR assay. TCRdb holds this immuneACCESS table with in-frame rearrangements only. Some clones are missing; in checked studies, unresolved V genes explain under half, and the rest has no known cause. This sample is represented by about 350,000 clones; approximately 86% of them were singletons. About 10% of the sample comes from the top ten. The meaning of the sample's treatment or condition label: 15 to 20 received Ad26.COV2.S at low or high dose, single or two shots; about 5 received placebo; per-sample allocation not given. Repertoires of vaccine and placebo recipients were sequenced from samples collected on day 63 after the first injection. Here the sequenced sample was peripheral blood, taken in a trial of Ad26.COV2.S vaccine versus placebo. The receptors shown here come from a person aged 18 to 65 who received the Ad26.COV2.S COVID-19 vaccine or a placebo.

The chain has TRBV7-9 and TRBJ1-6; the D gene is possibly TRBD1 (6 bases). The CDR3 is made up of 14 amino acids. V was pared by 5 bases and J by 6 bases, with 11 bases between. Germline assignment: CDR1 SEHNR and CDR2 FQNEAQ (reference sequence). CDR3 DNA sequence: TGTGCCAGCAGCCCTGGACAGCGTAATTCACCCCTCCACTTT. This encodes CASSPGQRNSPLHF.

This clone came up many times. The CDR3 protein is CASSQDNRITQLPKVPLHF. DNA of the CDR3: TGTGCCAGCAGCCAAGATAACAGGATAACCCAACTACCCAAAGTACCCCTCCACTTT. This chain uses TRBV4-2 with TRBJ1-6; D might be TRBD1 (5 bases). Germline V gene sequence: CDR1 LGHNA, CDR2 YNFKEQ. This CDR3 contains 19 residues. The V and J ends lost 0 bases and 12 bases respectively, with 27 bases between them.

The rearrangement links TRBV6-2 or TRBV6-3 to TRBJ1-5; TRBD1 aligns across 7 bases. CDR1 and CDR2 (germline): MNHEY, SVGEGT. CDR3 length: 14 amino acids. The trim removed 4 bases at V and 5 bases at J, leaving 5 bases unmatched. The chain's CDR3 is CASSSSGGYQPQHF. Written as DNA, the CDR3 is TGTGCCAGCAGTTCATCAGGGGGTTATCAGCCCCAGCATTTT.

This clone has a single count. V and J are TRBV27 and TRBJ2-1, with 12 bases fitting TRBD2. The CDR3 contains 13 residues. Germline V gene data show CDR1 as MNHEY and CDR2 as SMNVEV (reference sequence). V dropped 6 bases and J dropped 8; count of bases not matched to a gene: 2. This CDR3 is CASRLAGGHEQFF. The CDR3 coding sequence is TGTGCCAGCAGACTAGCGGGAGGCCATGAGCAGTTCTTC.

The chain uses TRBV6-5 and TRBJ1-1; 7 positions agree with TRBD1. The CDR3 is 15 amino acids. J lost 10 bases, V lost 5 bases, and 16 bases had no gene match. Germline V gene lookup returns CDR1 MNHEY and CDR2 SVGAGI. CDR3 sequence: CASSPPTGAPIGAFF. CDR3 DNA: TGTGCCAGCAGTCCCCCCACAGGGGCCCCAATCGGAGCTTTCTTT.

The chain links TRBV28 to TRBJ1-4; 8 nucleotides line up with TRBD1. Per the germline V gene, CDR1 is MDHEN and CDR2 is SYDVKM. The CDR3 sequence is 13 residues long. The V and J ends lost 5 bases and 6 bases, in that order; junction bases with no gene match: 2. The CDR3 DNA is TGTGCCAGCAGTCTGGACAGGGATGAAAAACTGTTTTTT. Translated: CASSLDRDEKLFF.

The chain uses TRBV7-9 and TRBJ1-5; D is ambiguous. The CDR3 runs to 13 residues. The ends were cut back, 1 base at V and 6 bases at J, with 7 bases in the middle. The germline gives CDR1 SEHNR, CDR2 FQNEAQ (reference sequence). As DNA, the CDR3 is TGTGCCAGCAGCTTAGGGGCCGGTCAGCCCCAGCATTTT. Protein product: CASSLGAGQPQHF.

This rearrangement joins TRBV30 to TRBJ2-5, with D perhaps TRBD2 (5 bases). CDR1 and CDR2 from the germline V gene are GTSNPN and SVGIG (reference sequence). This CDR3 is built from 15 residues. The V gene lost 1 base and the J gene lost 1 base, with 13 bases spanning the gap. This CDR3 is CAWSGRVTFQETQYF. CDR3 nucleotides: TGTGCCTGGAGTGGGCGGGTTACCTTCCAAGAGACCCAGTACTTC.

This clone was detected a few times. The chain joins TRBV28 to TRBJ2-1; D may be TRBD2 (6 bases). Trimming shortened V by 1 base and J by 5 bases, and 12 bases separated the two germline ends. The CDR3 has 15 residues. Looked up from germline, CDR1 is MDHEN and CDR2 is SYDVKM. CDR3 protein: CASSLSGGTDNEQFF. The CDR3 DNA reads TGTGCCAGCAGTTTATCGGGCGGGACCGACAATGAGCAGTTCTTC.

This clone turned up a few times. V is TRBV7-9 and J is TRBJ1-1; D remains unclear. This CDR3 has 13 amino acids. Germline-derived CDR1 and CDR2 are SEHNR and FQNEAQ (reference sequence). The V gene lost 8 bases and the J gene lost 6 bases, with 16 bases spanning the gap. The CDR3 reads CASGPPLDSEAFF. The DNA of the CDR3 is TGTGCCAGCGGCCCCCCATTGGACTCTGAAGCTTTCTTT.

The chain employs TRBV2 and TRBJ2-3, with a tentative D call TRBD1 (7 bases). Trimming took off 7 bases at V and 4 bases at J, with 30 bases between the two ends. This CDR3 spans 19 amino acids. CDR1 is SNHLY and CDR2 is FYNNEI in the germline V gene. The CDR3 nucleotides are TGTGCCAGCAAAGGACAGGTTGGGCGGGATCGGCAAGGGGCAGATACGCAGTATTTT. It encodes CASKGQVGRDRQGADTQYF. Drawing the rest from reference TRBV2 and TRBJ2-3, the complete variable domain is EPEVTQTPSHQVTQMGQEVILRCVPISNHLYFYWYRQILGQKVEFLVSFYNNEISEKSEIFDDQFSVERPDGSNFTLKIRSTKLEDSAMYFCASKGQVGRDRQGADTQYFGPGTRLTVL.

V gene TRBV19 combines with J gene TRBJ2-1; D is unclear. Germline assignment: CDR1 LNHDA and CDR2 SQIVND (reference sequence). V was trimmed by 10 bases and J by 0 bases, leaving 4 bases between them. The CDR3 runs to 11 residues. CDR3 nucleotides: TGTGCCATAAGCTCCTACAATGAGCAGTTCTTC. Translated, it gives CAISSYNEQFF. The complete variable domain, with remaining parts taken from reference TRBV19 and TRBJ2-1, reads DGGITQSPKYLFRKEGQNVTLSCEQNLNHDAMYWYRQDPGQGLRLIYYSQIVNDFQKGDIAEGYSVSREKKESFPLTVTSAQKNPTAFYLCAISSYNEQFFGPGTRLTVL.

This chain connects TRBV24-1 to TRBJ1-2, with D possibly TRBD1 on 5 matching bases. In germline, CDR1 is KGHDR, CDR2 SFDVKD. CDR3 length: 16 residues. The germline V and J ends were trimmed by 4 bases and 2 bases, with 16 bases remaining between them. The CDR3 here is CATSEGGEGSNYGYTF. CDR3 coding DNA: TGTGCCACCAGTGAGGGGGGGGAAGGCTCAAACTATGGCTACACCTTC.

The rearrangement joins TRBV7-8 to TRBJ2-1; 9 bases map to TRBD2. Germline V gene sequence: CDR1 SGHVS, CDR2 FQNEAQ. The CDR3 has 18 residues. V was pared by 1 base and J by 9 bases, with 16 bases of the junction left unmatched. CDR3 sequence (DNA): TGTGCCAGCAGCTTAGTAGCTCCCTGGGGCGGGGGGGCAGGTGAGCAGTTCTTC. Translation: CASSLVAPWGGGAGEQFF.

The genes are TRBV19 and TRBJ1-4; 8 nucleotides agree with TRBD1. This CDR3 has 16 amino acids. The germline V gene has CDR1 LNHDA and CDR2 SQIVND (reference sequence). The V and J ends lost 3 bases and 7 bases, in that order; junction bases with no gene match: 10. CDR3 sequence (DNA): TGTGCCAGTAGTATTTCTTCCCCAGGGGGCGGTGAAAAACTGTTTTTT. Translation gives CASSISSPGGGEKLFF.

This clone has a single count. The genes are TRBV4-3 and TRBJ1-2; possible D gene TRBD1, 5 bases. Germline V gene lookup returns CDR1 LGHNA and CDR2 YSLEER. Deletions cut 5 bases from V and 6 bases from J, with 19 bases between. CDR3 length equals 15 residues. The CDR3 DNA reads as TGCGCCAGCAGCTACCTTTTAGGGCAGGGCGATGGCTACACCTTC. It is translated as CASSYLLGQGDGYTF.

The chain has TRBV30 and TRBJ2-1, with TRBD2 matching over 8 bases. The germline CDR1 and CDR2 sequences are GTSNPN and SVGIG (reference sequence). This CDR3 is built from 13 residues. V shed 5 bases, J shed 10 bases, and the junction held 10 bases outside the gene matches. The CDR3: CAWGPGLDSEQFF. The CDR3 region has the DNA TGTGCCTGGGGGCCGGGACTAGATAGCGAGCAGTTCTTC.

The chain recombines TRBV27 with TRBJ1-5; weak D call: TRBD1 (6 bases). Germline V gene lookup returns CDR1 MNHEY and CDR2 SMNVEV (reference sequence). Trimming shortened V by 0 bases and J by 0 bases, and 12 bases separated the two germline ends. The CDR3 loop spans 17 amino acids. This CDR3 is CASSLSSDSNSNQPQHF. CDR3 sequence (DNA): TGTGCCAGCAGTTTATCCTCGGACAGTAATAGCAATCAGCCCCAGCATTTT.

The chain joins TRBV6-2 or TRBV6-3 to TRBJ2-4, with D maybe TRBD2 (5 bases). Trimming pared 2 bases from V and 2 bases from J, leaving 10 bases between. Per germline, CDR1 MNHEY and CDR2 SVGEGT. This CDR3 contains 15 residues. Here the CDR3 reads CASSYDGVTKNIQYF. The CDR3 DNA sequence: TGTGCCAGCAGTTACGACGGGGTAACCAAAAACATTCAGTACTTC.

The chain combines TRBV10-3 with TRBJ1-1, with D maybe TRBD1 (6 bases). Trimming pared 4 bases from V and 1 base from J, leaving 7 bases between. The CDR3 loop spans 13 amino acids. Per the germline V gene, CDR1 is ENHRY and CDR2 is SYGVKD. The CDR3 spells CAISGDTNTEAFF. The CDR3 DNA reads TGTGCCATCAGTGGGGACACGAACACTGAAGCTTTCTTT.

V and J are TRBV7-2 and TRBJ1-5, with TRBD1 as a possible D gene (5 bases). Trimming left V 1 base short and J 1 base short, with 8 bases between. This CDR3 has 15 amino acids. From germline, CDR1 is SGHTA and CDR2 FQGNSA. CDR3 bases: TGTGCCAGCAGCTTAGGGGACGCAAGCAATCAGCCCCAGCATTTT. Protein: CASSLGDASNQPQHF.

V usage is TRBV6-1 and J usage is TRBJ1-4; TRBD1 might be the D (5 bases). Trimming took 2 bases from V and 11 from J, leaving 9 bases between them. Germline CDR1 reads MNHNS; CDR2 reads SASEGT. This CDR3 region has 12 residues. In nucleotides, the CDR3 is TGTGCCAGCAGTGAATTGGGGGGGAAACTGTTTTTT. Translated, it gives CASSELGGKLFF.

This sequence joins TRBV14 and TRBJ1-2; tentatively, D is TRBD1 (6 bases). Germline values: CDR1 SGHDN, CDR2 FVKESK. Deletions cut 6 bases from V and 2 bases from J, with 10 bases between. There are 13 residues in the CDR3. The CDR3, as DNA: TGTGCCAGCAGAACAACAGGGAACTATGGCTACACCTTC. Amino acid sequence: CASRTTGNYGYTF.

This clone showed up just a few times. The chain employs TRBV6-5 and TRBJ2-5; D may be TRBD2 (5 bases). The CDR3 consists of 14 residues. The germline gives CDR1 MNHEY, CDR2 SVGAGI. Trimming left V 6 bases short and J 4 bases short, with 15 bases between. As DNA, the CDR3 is TGTGCCAGCAGAAGCTCGGGGTTTGGAGAGACCCAGTACTTC. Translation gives CASRSSGFGETQYF.